A selection of T cell receptor beta chains follows, all from one sample in a study of radiation and T cells in renal cell carcinoma. Sequencing was performed with immunoSEQ multiplex PCR; in TCRdb, only in-frame clones are kept and a portion is missing. The sample shows tens of thousands of clones, roughly 85% of them seen only once. This specimen consisted of blood, obtained from a patient whose treatment included radiotherapy and nephrectomy. The receptors were sampled from a woman aged 50 to 60 with renal cell carcinoma. Each CDR3 is given with its conserved first and last residue. A D gene is named only where the DNA matches it firmly. Expanded clones get a size class; other rows say once, few or many, or leave the size out.

j_call | clone_size | v_call | d_call | cdr3_nt | cdr3_aa
TRBJ1-3 | NA | TRBV15 | NA | TGTGCCACCAGCAGAGATGTCTCTGGAAACACCATATATTTT | CATSRDVSGNTIYF
TRBJ1-4 | NA | TRBV7-2 | TRBD1 | TGTGCCAGCAGCCGGGACAGGGGGCATGAAAAACTGTTTTTT | CASSRDRGHEKLFF
TRBJ2-7 | once | TRBV28 | NA | TGTGCCAGCAGAAGGGACTCGCGTAGCTCCTACGAGCAGTACTTC | CASRRDSRSSYEQYF
TRBJ1-4 | NA | TRBV6-5 | TRBD1 | TGTGCCAGCAGTTTGGGGGGGACAGCAGGGGAAAAACTGTTTTTT | CASSLGGTAGEKLFF
TRBJ2-1 | NA | TRBV7-2 | TRBD2 | TGTGCCAGCAGCCCTGGACTAGCTTGGGGTGAGCAGTTCTTC | CASSPGLAWGEQFF
TRBJ2-1 | NA | TRBV21-1 | NA | TGTGCCAGCAGCCGGGGGAGACTGAGCTCCTACAATGAGCAGTTCTTC | CASSRGRLSSYNEQFF
TRBJ2-5 | NA | TRBV7-7 | NA | TGTGCCAGCAGCACCCGGGGCGCTCGGTTGGAGACCCAGTACTTC | CASSTRGARLETQYF
TRBJ2-7 | NA | TRBV19 | TRBD1 | TGTGCCAGTAGCCCCGACAGGGGGAGCTACGAGCAGTACTTC | CASSPDRGSYEQYF
TRBJ2-7 | NA | TRBV5-1 | NA | TGCGCCAGCAGTCCCACCGATATGGCCTACGAGCAGTACTTC | CASSPTDMAYEQYF
TRBJ2-7 | NA | TRBV11-3 | TRBD1 | TGTGCCAGCAGTCATCCGGGACAGGGGGTCGACGAGCAGTACTTC | CASSHPGQGVDEQYF
TRBJ1-1 | NA | TRBV4-1 | TRBD1 | TGCGCCAGCAGCCAACCGACAGGGAGGAACACTGAAGCTTTCTTT | CASSQPTGRNTEAFF
TRBJ1-2 | NA | TRBV28 | TRBD1 | TGTGCCAGCAGTTCACCCGCCGGGACAGGGGGCTACACCTTC | CASSSPAGTGGYTF
TRBJ1-1 | NA | TRBV5-1 | NA | TGCGCCAGCAGCGAAATGCCCTTCATGAACACTGAAGCTTTCTTT | CASSEMPFMNTEAFF
TRBJ2-1 | NA | TRBV7-2 | TRBD1 | TGTGCCAGCAGCTCGGGGTGGGACAGGGGGTGGAATGAGCAGTTCTTC | CASSSGWDRGWNEQFF
TRBJ1-6 | NA | TRBV9 | NA | TGTGCCAGCAGCCCCCGGGCGGCGAGGGATTCACCCCTCCACTTT | CASSPRAARDSPLHF
TRBJ1-6 | NA | TRBV6-1 | TRBD1 | TGTGCCAGCAGTGCTCCTGGGACAGGGAATTCACCCCTCCACTTT | CASSAPGTGNSPLHF
TRBJ2-2 | NA | TRBV6-1 | NA | TGTGCCAGCAGTGAAGAGGTTTGGACCGGGGAGCTGTTTTTT | CASSEEVWTGELFF
TRBJ1-2 | once | TRBV5-1 | TRBD1 | TGCGCCAGCAGCCCTGCAGGACAGGGGGCTTCTGGCTACACCTTC | CASSPAGQGASGYTF
TRBJ1-1 | NA | TRBV5-4 | NA | TGTGCCAGCAGCTTCGCGGCTGGGAACACTGAAGCTTTCTTT | CASSFAAGNTEAFF
TRBJ2-1 | NA | TRBV9 | TRBD2 | TGTGCCAGCAGCGTAGGAAGACTAGCGGGGGGGAATGAGCAGTTCTTC | CASSVGRLAGGNEQFF
TRBJ2-7 | NA | TRBV27 | TRBD2 | TGTGCCAGCAGTTCCCCCACTAGCGGGAGGAACGAGCAGTACTTC | CASSSPTSGRNEQYF
TRBJ1-5 | NA | TRBV28 | TRBD1 | TGTGCCAGCAGTTTCCAGGGGGGGGATGGCAATCAGCCCCAGCATTTT | CASSFQGGDGNQPQHF
TRBJ2-3 | NA | TRBV5-4 | NA | TGTGCCAGCAGCTTGGAGAGCACAGATACGCAGTATTTT | CASSLESTDTQYF
TRBJ1-5 | NA | TRBV2 | NA | TGTGCCAGCAACGAGGGAGGGGGTAGCAATCAGCCCCAGCATTTT | CASNEGGGSNQPQHF
TRBJ1-2 | NA | TRBV18 | NA | TGTGCCAGCTCGGGTCGGGACCCGGCCTTC | CASSGRDPAF
TRBJ2-5 | NA | TRBV5-1 | NA | TGCGCCAGCAGCCCGGAAAGTGGGCAGGGAGAGACCCAGTACTTC | CASSPESGQGETQYF
TRBJ2-2 | NA | TRBV30 | TRBD1 | TGTGCCTGGAGTATGGGACAGCTAGACACCGGGGAGCTGTTTTTT | CAWSMGQLDTGELFF
TRBJ1-3 | NA | TRBV10-3 | NA | TGTGCCATCAGTGTGTCGGACGCGGAGGACACCATATATTTT | CAISVSDAEDTIYF
TRBJ2-1 | NA | TRBV6-4 | NA | TGTGCCAGCAGTGACTCGGGTAGCGAGGGAGAACTTGAGCAGTTCTTC | CASSDSGSEGELEQFF
TRBJ1-2 | NA | TRBV7-2 | NA | TGTGCCAGCAGCTTAGACATTCCAAGCCTGGTCTATGGCTACACCTTC | CASSLDIPSLVYGYTF
TRBJ1-5 | NA | TRBV9 | NA | TGTGCCAGCAGCGTCGGTCTAGAAGGTCAGCCCCAGCATTTT | CASSVGLEGQPQHF
TRBJ1-2 | NA | TRBV6-6 | NA | TGTGCCAGCAGTTCCGACCCAGTGGGAGGCTACACCTTC | CASSSDPVGGYTF
TRBJ1-2 | NA | TRBV6-1 | NA | TGTGCCAGCAGTGAAGCGCTTCGTAGGATTCCCTATGGCTACACCTTC | CASSEALRRIPYGYTF
TRBJ2-4 | NA | TRBV10-3 | NA | TGTGCCATCGCCCTACCGGGGAAAAACATTCAGTACTTC | CAIALPGKNIQYF
TRBJ1-2 | once | TRBV5-6 | TRBD1 | TGTGCCAGCAGTCCCGGGACAGGGGTTGGCTACACCTTC | CASSPGTGVGYTF
TRBJ2-7 | NA | TRBV28 | TRBD1 | TGTGCCAGCAGTCGACAGGGGAGCTACGAGCAGTACTTC | CASSRQGSYEQYF
TRBJ1-5 | few | TRBV9 | NA | TGTGCCAGCAGCGTAGTAAGTCAGCCCCAGCATTTT | CASSVVSQPQHF
TRBJ2-5 | NA | TRBV14 | TRBD1 | TGTGCCAGCAGCCGGGACAGGCTAAAAGAGACCCAGTACTTC | CASSRDRLKETQYF
TRBJ1-4 | NA | TRBV5-6 | NA | TGTGCCAGCAGCTTGGCCTTGAACAGCCCCCCTGAAAAACTGTTTTTT | CASSLALNSPPEKLFF
TRBJ2-6 | NA | TRBV5-1 | TRBD1 | TGCGCCAGCAGCTTGGGCCCTTTTGGGACAGGGGTCTCTGGGGCCAACGTCCTGACTTTC | CASSLGPFGTGVSGANVLTF
TRBJ2-5 | NA | TRBV7-2 | TRBD1 | TGTGCCAGCAGCTTATGGTTTGGGACAGGGGAAGGGGAGACCCAGTACTTC | CASSLWFGTGEGETQYF
TRBJ2-4 | NA | TRBV10-2 | NA | TGCGCCAGCAGTGACCCCAGTGTTAAGGCCAACATTCAGTACTTC | CASSDPSVKANIQYF
TRBJ1-6 | NA | TRBV18 | TRBD1 | TGTGCCAGCTCACCGGGACAGAATAATTCACCCCTCCACTTT | CASSPGQNNSPLHF
TRBJ2-2 | NA | TRBV7-2 | TRBD2 | TGTGCCAGCAGCTTACGGGGGGGCACCGCGGTCGGGGAGCTGTTTTTT | CASSLRGGTAVGELFF
TRBJ1-2 | NA | TRBV6-5 | NA | TGTGCCAGCAGTTCGGACATGGACTATGGCTACACCTTC | CASSSDMDYGYTF
TRBJ1-1 | NA | TRBV5-3 | TRBD1 | TGTGCCAGAAGTCCCGGGACAGGGACCGTGAACACTGAAGCTTTCTTT | CARSPGTGTVNTEAFF
TRBJ2-1 | NA | TRBV6-4 | NA | TGTGCCAGCAGTGAAATAGTGGGAGGTGTAAATGAGCAGTTCTTC | CASSEIVGGVNEQFF
TRBJ2-7 | NA | TRBV4-1 | NA | TGCGCCAGCAGGTCGGGATTGGAGCAGTACTTC | CASRSGLEQYF
TRBJ2-5 | NA | TRBV28 | NA | TGTGCCAGCAGTTTGCGGACGGAGACCCAGTACTTC | CASSLRTETQYF